This T cell receptor (beta chain) was captured in a study of blood T cell repertoires in COVID-19. Overall study context: PBMCs, B-cell-depleted T cells, or T cells were the source of the cDNA or gDNA that made up the material.

Assay used: immunoSEQ multiplex PCR; TCRdb lists only in-frame clones, some missing. The sample carries under 250,000 clones, approximately 86% recorded once. This CDR3 comprises 17 residues. The J gene is TRBJ2-5, the V gene TRBV21-1; the D call in the table, TRBD2, was not verified against the DNA. TRBV21-1 represents a pseudogene. This sequence was found in a young woman with acute COVID-19. The sequenced sample consisted of PBMCs or T cells enriched from blood (not recorded which). The CDR3 DNA follows: TGTGCCAGCAGCAAAAGTGGGACTAGCGGCTGTCAAGAGACCCAGTACTTC. Protein product: CASSKSGTSGCQETQYF.